The 32 T cell receptor beta chains presented below share a single source sample, sequenced in a study of T-cell memory formation after mild COVID-19. TCRdb reanalysed the 5' RACE reads using MiXCR and keeps one entry per CDR3 protein. The sample contains a few hundred thousand distinct CDR3 sequences, 20% to 25% of which appear only once. What was sequenced was PBMCs or a T cell subset sorted from them (not recorded which). The receptor source for this set is an adult woman who had mild COVID-19 (a few samples of this study predate the infection). Cell type and time point are not known.

The chain recombines TRBV25-1 with TRBJ2-1; D unclear. CDR3 size: 14 residues. Germline CDR1 reads MGHDK; CDR2 reads SYGVNS. V gave up 6 bases and J gave up 0 bases, with 9 bases separating them. The DNA for the CDR3 is TGTGCCAGCAGGGCCTCATCCTCCTACAATGAGCAGTTCTTC. Translation gives CASRASSSYNEQFF. Full variable domain (outside the CDR3, taken from reference TRBV25-1 and TRBJ2-1): EADIYQTPRYLVIGTGKKITLECSQTMGHDKMYWYQQDPGMELHLIHYSYGVNSTEKGDLSSESTVSRIRTEHFPLTLESARPSHTSQYLCASRASSSYNEQFFGPGTRLTVL.

This clonotype was counted at least ten times. This rearrangement joins TRBV5-1 to TRBJ1-1; a weak D match, TRBD1 (5 bases). From germline, CDR1 is SGHRS and CDR2 YFSETQ. CDR3 size: 15 residues. V was shortened by 1 base and J by 0 bases, with 10 bases between the two germline ends. CDR3 coding DNA: TGCGCCAGCAGCTTGTCGACAGTCCTGAACACTGAAGCTTTCTTT. This translates into CASSLSTVLNTEAFF. Filled out from reference TRBV5-1 and TRBJ1-1, the complete variable domain reads KAGVTQTPRYLIKTRGQQVTLSCSPISGHRSVSWYQQTPGQGLQFLFEYFSETQRNKGNFPGRFSGRQFSNSRSEMNVSTLELGDSALYLCASSLSTVLNTEAFFGQGTRLTVV.

The gene calls are TRBV5-4 and TRBJ2-6; tentatively, D is TRBD2 (5 bases). Trimming shortened V by 7 bases and J by 4 bases, and 9 bases separated the two germline ends. There are 13 residues in the CDR3. The germline V gene encodes CDR1 SGHNT and CDR2 YYREEE (reference sequence). CDR3 sequence: CASRRSGANVLTF. The CDR3 DNA sequence: TGTGCCAGCCGGAGGTCCGGGGCCAACGTCCTGACTTTC.

V gene TRBV6-5 combines with J gene TRBJ1-3; no clear D gene. CDR1 and CDR2 (germline): MNHEY, SVGAGI. The CDR3 sequence is 15 residues long. The ends were cut back, 2 bases at V and 0 bases at J, with 8 bases in the middle. The chain's CDR3 is CASSYDASSGNTIYF. CDR3 DNA sequence: TGTGCCAGCAGTTACGATGCTTCCTCTGGAAACACCATATATTTT.

The table lists this clonotype with a few counts. The J gene is TRBJ1-2, the V gene TRBV30; D not resolved. The CDR3 has 12 amino acids. V shed 2 bases and J shed 4 bases, with 8 bases lying between them. From germline, CDR1 is GTSNPN and CDR2 SVGIG (reference sequence). CDR3 region: CAWSPTFYGYTF. The CDR3 DNA reads TGTGCCTGGAGTCCGACGTTCTATGGCTACACCTTC.

This clonotype was observed a handful of times. This chain links TRBV7-3 with TRBJ1-1, with D tentatively TRBD1 (5 bases). This CDR3 spans 14 amino acids. Trimming removed 5 bases at V and 3 bases at J, with 13 bases between. Germline V gene sequence: CDR1 SGHTA, CDR2 FQGTGA. CDR3 nucleotides: TGTGCCAGCAGCCATCCAGGGAAGGACACTGAAGCTTTCTTT. Its protein is CASSHPGKDTEAFF.

This clonotype occurred a few times. CDR3 sequence reads: CASSLGGEYTEAFF. The CDR3 region has the DNA TGCGCCAGCAGCTTGGGGGGAGAGTACACTGAAGCTTTCTTT. The V call is TRBV5-1, the J call TRBJ1-1; D remains ambiguous. The CDR3 has 14 amino acids. V was cut by 0 bases and J by 3 bases, with 9 bases left in between. The germline CDR1 and CDR2 sequences are SGHRS and YFSETQ.

This clonotype came up a few times. The J gene is TRBJ1-1, the V gene TRBV20-1, with 10 bases matching TRBD1. Germline V lookup: CDR1 DFQATT, CDR2 SNEGSKA (reference sequence). J was trimmed by 0 bases and V by 2 bases; bases with no gene match: 6. The CDR3 extends over 16 amino acids. This CDR3 is CSARTGTGAMNTEAFF. The CDR3 bases are TGCAGTGCTAGAACAGGGACAGGGGCCATGAACACTGAAGCTTTCTTT.

This clonotype has a handful of counts. The genes are TRBV5-1 and TRBJ1-3, with D possibly matching TRBD1 (5 bases). The CDR3 has 17 amino acids. The ends were cut back, 0 bases at V and 2 bases at J, with 15 bases in the middle. Germline CDR1 is SGHRS and CDR2 is YFSETQ. CDR3 in amino acids: CASSLGPSDRTGNTIYF. CDR3 DNA sequence: TGCGCCAGCAGCTTGGGCCCCTCAGACAGAACTGGAAACACCATATATTTT.

The chain combines TRBV11-2 with TRBJ2-7; the D gene is possibly TRBD2 (5 bases). Trimming left V 5 bases short and J 0 bases short, with 17 bases between. This CDR3 region has 16 residues. Germline CDR1 and CDR2: SGHAT and FQNNGV. The CDR3 here is CASSRGGGLGSYEQYF. CDR3 in DNA: TGTGCCAGCAGCCGAGGAGGTGGCCTAGGCTCCTACGAGCAGTACTTC.

This clonotype was counted a few times. The chain uses TRBV27 and TRBJ2-3; 8 positions match TRBD1. Germline CDR1 reads MNHEY; CDR2 reads SMNVEV (reference sequence). V shed 8 bases, J shed 4 bases, and the junction held 5 bases outside the gene matches. The CDR3 runs 13 residues. CDR3 nucleotides: TGTGCCAGCCGACAGGGGATGGCAGATACGCAGTATTTT. Its protein is CASRQGMADTQYF.

The chain links TRBV7-2 to TRBJ2-3, with D perhaps TRBD1 or TRBD2 (5 bases each). Germline CDR1 is SGHTA and CDR2 is FQGNSA. This CDR3 has 14 residues. Trimming stripped 2 bases from V and 7 bases from J, with 13 bases between. CDR3 region: CASSLWGSANTQYF. CDR3 in DNA: TGTGCCAGCAGCTTATGGGGGAGCGCGAATACGCAGTATTTT.

This clonotype was found a few times. The chain employs TRBV24-1 and TRBJ2-3; TRBD1 aligns across 7 bases. Germline V gives CDR1 KGHDR, CDR2 SFDVKD. V shed 3 bases and J 2 bases; nucleotides not matched to a gene: 4. The CDR3 runs 15 residues. The CDR3 loop reads CATSDDGTATDTQYF. For the CDR3, the DNA is TGTGCCACCAGTGATGACGGGACAGCCACAGATACGCAGTATTTT.

This clonotype was counted at least ten times. The V and J genes are TRBV12-3 or TRBV12-4 and TRBJ2-5, with 7 nucleotides matching TRBD1. The CDR3 extends over 15 amino acids. The J segment lost 1 base and the V segment lost 10 bases, leaving 12 bases of the junction unmatched. This CDR3 reads CATAWTGSPQETQYF. CDR3 coding DNA: TGTGCCACCGCATGGACAGGCTCGCCCCAAGAGACCCAGTACTTC.

This clonotype was detected a few times. This sequence joins TRBV5-1 and TRBJ1-2; D uncertain. The CDR3 runs to 13 residues. V lost 0 bases and J lost 7, with 10 bases in between. The V gene's germline CDR1 is SGHRS and CDR2 YFSETQ. In nucleotides, the CDR3 is TGCGCCAGCAGCTTGGACACCATCACTGGCTACACCTTC. Translating gives CASSLDTITGYTF.

This rearrangement joins TRBV29-1 to TRBJ2-5, with 7 bases identical to TRBD2. V was clipped by 5 bases and J by 1 base; unmatched bases: 4. The germline gives CDR1 SQVTM, CDR2 ANQGSEA. CDR3 length: 13 amino acids. CDR3 amino acids: CSVPWGGQETQYF. CDR3 bases: TGCAGCGTTCCCTGGGGGGGCCAAGAGACCCAGTACTTC.

Only a few counts were recorded for this clonotype. J is TRBJ1-1 and V is TRBV7-2; no clear D. V shed 8 bases and J shed 11 bases, with 12 bases lying between them. The CDR3 length is 10 residues. Germline V gene sequence: CDR1 SGHTA, CDR2 FQGNSA. CDR3 DNA sequence: TGTGCCAGCGGGCGGTTGGGGGCTTTCTTT. It codes for CASGRLGAFF.

This chain links TRBV7-6 with TRBJ1-1; tentatively, D is TRBD1 (6 bases). The V end was cut by 4 bases, the J end by 7 bases, with 10 bases between. The CDR3 length is 12 residues. In germline, CDR1 is SGHVS, CDR2 FNYEAQ. This CDR3 reads CASSSRGGEAFF. CDR3 nucleotide sequence: TGTGCCAGCAGCTCCCGAGGGGGTGAAGCTTTCTTT.

This clonotype occurred many times. The chain recombines TRBV9 with TRBJ1-6, with D tentatively TRBD1 (5 bases). CDR3 length equals 16 residues. Trimming stripped 4 bases from V and 3 bases from J, with 14 bases between. Germline V gene lookup returns CDR1 SGDLS and CDR2 YYNGEE. CDR3 sequence: CASSPRSQGYNSPLHF. CDR3 sequence (DNA): TGTGCCAGCAGCCCCAGATCCCAGGGCTATAATTCACCCCTCCACTTT.

CDR3 protein: CATKPGTDTQYF. The CDR3 bases are TGTGCCACCAAACCAGGGACAGATACGCAGTATTTT. The rearrangement joins TRBV12-3 or TRBV12-4 to TRBJ2-3, with a weak D call TRBD1 (5 bases). V shed 10 bases and J shed 3 bases, with 11 bases lying between them. This CDR3 spans 12 amino acids.

This clonotype was observed a few times. V and J are TRBV29-1 and TRBJ1-2, with D hard to call. The CDR3 is made up of 12 amino acids. Per the germline V gene, CDR1 is SQVTM and CDR2 is ANQGSEA. The V and J ends lost 4 bases and 3 bases respectively, with 9 bases between them. CDR3 protein: CSVGGEDYGYTF. The CDR3 region has the DNA TGCAGCGTTGGCGGGGAGGACTATGGCTACACCTTC.

This clonotype occurred a few times. The chain couples TRBV7-2 to TRBJ1-5, with D tentatively TRBD1 (5 bases). The V gene lost 4 bases and the J gene lost 8 bases, with 12 bases spanning the gap. This CDR3 is 13 amino acids long. Germline lookup yields CDR1 SGHTA and CDR2 FQGNSA. The CDR3 protein is CASSSGPREPQHF. The CDR3 DNA reads as TGTGCCAGCAGCTCAGGGCCCAGGGAGCCCCAGCATTTT.

A few counts support this clonotype. J is TRBJ2-5 and V is TRBV5-1; 7 nucleotides agree with TRBD1. There are 14 residues in the CDR3. The V and J ends lost 0 bases and 6 bases, in that order; junction bases with no gene match: 5. Germline CDR1 reads SGHRS; CDR2 reads YFSETQ. The CDR3 sequence is CASSLGQGQQTQYF. The CDR3 nucleotides read TGCGCCAGCAGCTTGGGGCAGGGACAGCAGACCCAGTACTTC.

This clonotype was picked up one time. CDR3 sequence reads: CASSLSGGRRYYGYTF. Written as DNA, the CDR3 is TGTGCCAGCAGTTTATCGGGCGGAAGGAGATACTATGGCTACACCTTC. The chain carries TRBV12-3 or TRBV12-4 and TRBJ1-2; D is unclear. CDR3 size: 16 residues. V was pared by 2 bases and J by 3 bases, with 16 bases between.

V gene TRBV12-3 or TRBV12-4 combines with J gene TRBJ2-7; D remains ambiguous. There are 12 residues in the CDR3. V lost 2 bases and J 3 bases, leaving 5 bases between the germline ends. This CDR3 reads CASSLFGYEQYF. CDR3 bases: TGTGCCAGCAGTTTATTTGGCTACGAGCAGTACTTC.

The gene calls are TRBV6-4 and TRBJ1-1; TRBD1 is a possible D gene (5 bases). V was cut by 4 bases and J by 2 bases, with 8 bases left in between. The CDR3 has 13 amino acids. Germline V CDR1 and CDR2: MRHNA, SNTAGT. The CDR3, as DNA: TGTGCCAGCAGTGGGGGGACTAACACTGAAGCTTTCTTT. Translation gives CASSGGTNTEAFF.

This clonotype has just a few counts. The chain joins TRBV9 to TRBJ1-6; D possibly corresponds to TRBD1 (6 bases). The CDR3 has 16 amino acids. Germline V CDR1 and CDR2: SGDLS, YYNGEE. V lost 4 bases to trimming and J lost 7 bases, with 18 bases between them. The CDR3 loop is CASSPRTDQRNSPLHF. CDR3 bases: TGTGCCAGCAGCCCCCGGACAGATCAGCGGAATTCACCCCTCCACTTT.

This clonotype occurred a few times. The chain is built from TRBV3-1 and TRBJ1-1; 9 positions match TRBD1. The V segment lost 0 bases and the J segment 0 bases; nucleotides outside the gene matches: 2. This CDR3 region has 16 residues. Germline assignment: CDR1 LGHDT and CDR2 YNNKEL (reference sequence). CDR3 residues: CASSQDGQGMNTEAFF. The CDR3 coding sequence is TGTGCCAGCAGCCAAGATGGACAGGGGATGAACACTGAAGCTTTCTTT.

The chain recombines TRBV27 with TRBJ2-2; D might be TRBD1 (6 bases). The CDR3 is 15 residues long. CDR1 and CDR2 from the germline V gene are MNHEY and SMNVEV (reference sequence). The ends were cut back, 5 bases at V and 5 bases at J, with 15 bases in the middle. This chain's CDR3 is CASSGTRVLTGELFF. CDR3 sequence (DNA): TGTGCCAGCAGTGGGACAAGGGTTCTGACCGGGGAGCTGTTTTTT.

The rearrangement uses TRBV5-1 and TRBJ2-3; 12 bases map to TRBD1. The germline gives CDR1 SGHRS, CDR2 YFSETQ. After removal of 4 bases from V and 4 bases from J, the junction contained 7 bases not matched to a gene. This CDR3 is built from 16 residues. The CDR3 nucleotides read TGCGCCAGCAGCCCGGGACAGGGGGCATCTTCAGATACGCAGTATTTT. Its translation is CASSPGQGASSDTQYF. The variable domain in full, completed from reference TRBV5-1 and TRBJ2-3, reads KAGVTQTPRYLIKTRGQQVTLSCSPISGHRSVSWYQQTPGQGLQFLFEYFSETQRNKGNFPGRFSGRQFSNSRSEMNVSTLELGDSALYLCASSPGQGASSDTQYFGPGTRLTVL.

The chain is built from TRBV4-1 and TRBJ1-1, with D perhaps TRBD1 (5 bases). CDR3 length: 17 residues. Germline assignment: CDR1 MGHRA and CDR2 YSYEKL. V shed 0 bases and J shed 0 bases, with 14 bases lying between them. CDR3 in amino acids: CASSQEGGLGMNTEAFF. In nucleotides, the CDR3 is TGCGCCAGCAGCCAAGAGGGGGGGTTGGGGATGAACACTGAAGCTTTCTTT.

This chain connects TRBV29-1 to TRBJ2-1; the match to TRBD2 covers 9 bases. The CDR3 is 17 amino acids. Germline V gene data show CDR1 as SQVTM and CDR2 as ANQGSEA. V dropped 2 bases and J dropped 7; count of bases not matched to a gene: 15. The CDR3, as DNA: TGCAGCGTTGAAACCGCCGAAGAGACTAGCGGAATGAATGAGCAGTTCTTC. Translated, it gives CSVETAEETSGMNEQFF.